The 10 T cell receptor beta chains in this list originate from one sample, sequenced in a study of control samples from healthy donors and cancer patients. Clones were sequenced by immunoSEQ multiplex PCR, and TCRdb holds only the in-frame ones, with some missing. Of approximately 100,000 clones in the sample, just over 85% were seen once. Sequenced: blood. The receptors stem from a man aged 30 to 45 in good health.

The CDR3 sequence: CASTHGKGGGQPQHF. The CDR3 DNA reads as TGTGCCAGCACCCATGGTAAGGGAGGGGGACAGCCCCAGCATTTT. This chain uses TRBV6-6 with TRBJ1-5, with a weak D call TRBD1 (6 bases). The CDR3 contains 15 residues. CDR1 is MNHNY, CDR2 SVGAGI, per germline (reference sequence). V was trimmed by 7 bases and J by 7 bases, leaving 20 bases between them.

This clone was seen a single time. In DNA, the CDR3 is TGTGCCAGCAGTTCGCAGGGCTTGCCTAATGAAAAACTGTTTTTT. Translating it yields CASSSQGLPNEKLFF. V is TRBV28 and J is TRBJ1-4; possible D gene TRBD1, 5 bases. The CDR3 extends over 15 amino acids. Germline-derived CDR1 and CDR2 are MDHEN and SYDVKM. Between the trimmed V and J ends, which lost 4 bases and 3 bases, there was a span of 12 bases.

In its sample, this clone was seen a few times. The V and J genes are TRBV19 and TRBJ1-3; the D is unclear. Germline-derived CDR1 and CDR2 are LNHDA and SQIVND (reference sequence). This CDR3 comprises 15 residues. V was pared by 1 base and J by 2 bases, with 9 bases between. CDR3 amino acids: CASSIVPGPGNTIYF. DNA for the CDR3: TGTGCCAGTAGTATAGTTCCCGGTCCTGGAAACACCATATATTTT.

CDR3 nucleotides: TGTGCCAGCAGGTCCGCGAACACTGAAGCTTTCTTT. Protein product: CASRSANTEAFF. The chain uses TRBV5-4 and TRBJ1-1; D is unclear. Trimming shortened V by 5 bases and J by 1 base, and 6 bases separated the two germline ends. Germline assignment: CDR1 SGHNT and CDR2 YYREEE (reference sequence). The CDR3 extends over 12 amino acids.

The V and J genes are TRBV6-1 and TRBJ2-3; D uncertain. V lost 0 bases and J lost 2, with 12 bases in between. This CDR3 comprises 16 residues. Germline loops: CDR1 MNHNS, CDR2 SASEGT. This chain's CDR3 is CASSEAFGTDTDTQYF. CDR3 sequence (DNA): TGTGCCAGCAGTGAAGCATTCGGAACTGACACAGATACGCAGTATTTT.

The rearrangement joins TRBV5-6 to TRBJ2-3, with 8 bases matching TRBD2. The CDR3 loop spans 16 amino acids. After removal of 0 bases from V and 4 bases from J, the junction contained 7 bases not matched to a gene. The germline V gene has CDR1 SGHDT and CDR2 YYEEEE. The CDR3 DNA reads as TGTGCCAGCAGCTTGGGGGGACTAGGAAAATCAGATACGCAGTATTTT. The encoded protein is CASSLGGLGKSDTQYF.

The chain joins TRBV30 to TRBJ1-2; D unresolved. V lost 2 bases and J lost 8, with 12 bases in between. Germline loops: CDR1 GTSNPN, CDR2 SVGIG (reference sequence). This CDR3 is built from 12 residues. The CDR3 is CAWSTGGRGYTF. The CDR3 DNA reads TGTGCCTGGAGTACGGGAGGGAGAGGCTACACCTTC.

This chain connects TRBV27 to TRBJ2-5, with D unresolved. Germline loops: CDR1 MNHEY, CDR2 SMNVEV (reference sequence). The V gene lost 2 bases and the J gene lost 1 base, with 11 bases spanning the gap. The CDR3 runs to 15 residues. The DNA of the CDR3 is TGTGCCAGCAGTTTAGACCACGGCCCCCAAGAGACCCAGTACTTC. This translates into CASSLDHGPQETQYF.

The chain recombines TRBV7-2 with TRBJ2-7; TRBD2 matches 10 bases. CDR1 and CDR2 (germline): SGHTA, FQGNSA. The CDR3 contains 14 residues. After removal of 5 bases from V and 1 base from J, the junction contained 2 bases not matched to a gene. In DNA form, the CDR3 reads TGTGCCAGCAGCACAGCGGGAGGGTCCTACGAGCAGTACTTC. It specifies CASSTAGGSYEQYF.

This rearrangement joins TRBV9 to TRBJ2-6, with 9 positions matching TRBD2. Germline V gene lookup returns CDR1 SGDLS and CDR2 YYNGEE. The CDR3 length is 17 residues. With 0 bases clipped from V and 2 bases from J, the junction kept 3 bases outside the gene matches. CDR3 coding DNA: TGTGCCAGCAGCGTAGATGCGGGAGGGGCTGGGGCCAACGTCCTGACTTTC. This translates into CASSVDAGGAGANVLTF.